The 28 T cell receptor beta chains listed next were all sequenced from one sample in a study of naive and memory T cell subsets. Findings of the study overall: A few larger clonotypes appeared in naive repertoires, especially CD8, possibly memory cells re-expressing CD45RA.

Two oligonucleotides, mixed equimolar, formed the beta constant-region primer covering TRBC1 and TRBC2. Four rounds of PCR amplified the ligated cDNA using nested alpha and beta constant-region primers plus SP2. MiXCR was run by TCRdb on the UMI-ligation and nested PCR reads, yielding one entry per CDR3 protein. Among over 110,000 distinct CDR3 sequences, around 21% were seen once, and the ten largest hold approximately 0.63%. Their cognate antigens are unknown. Sequencing input: naive CD8+ T cells from blood. These receptors were collected from a human donor in good health.

This clonotype was observed a handful of times. The CDR3 DNA reads TGCGCCAGCAGTGGGACAGGCTACAATGAGCAGTTCTTC. Translation gives CASSGTGYNEQFF. This sequence joins TRBV5-1 and TRBJ2-1, with 8 bases matching TRBD1. V lost 5 bases and J lost 3; bases outside the gene matches: 1. The CDR3 length is 13 residues. The V gene's germline CDR1 is SGHRS and CDR2 YFSETQ.

This chain links TRBV6-2 or TRBV6-3 with TRBJ2-2; TRBD2 is a possible D gene (5 bases). The CDR3 totals 13 residues. Deletions cut 7 bases from V and 8 bases from J, with 14 bases between. Germline V lookup: CDR1 MNHEY, CDR2 SVGEGT. The CDR3 protein is CASTNLRGGELFF. CDR3 nucleotide sequence: TGTGCCAGCACCAATCTCCGGGGAGGGGAGCTGTTTTTT.

This clonotype was counted only a few times. The genes are TRBV6-5 and TRBJ1-5, with 7 bases aligning to TRBD1. Germline V gene sequence: CDR1 MNHEY, CDR2 SVGAGI. V was clipped by 5 bases and J by 5 bases; unmatched bases: 6. This CDR3 is built from 14 residues. CDR3 DNA: TGTGCCAGCAGTAACGACAGGGTGTATCAGCCCCAGCATTTT. This codes for CASSNDRVYQPQHF.

The chain has TRBV12-3 or TRBV12-4 and TRBJ1-4, with D possibly TRBD1 on 6 matching bases. V lost 6 bases and J 8 bases, leaving 16 bases between the germline ends. This CDR3 is 14 amino acids long. Here the CDR3 reads CASSRDMAGEKLFF. DNA of the CDR3: TGTGCCAGCAGCCGGGACATGGCTGGGGAAAAACTGTTTTTT.

A few counts support this clonotype. The genes are TRBV5-6 and TRBJ2-7; D not resolved. V was cut by 1 base and J by 1 base, with 12 bases left in between. Germline CDR1 reads SGHDT; CDR2 reads YYEEEE. The CDR3 has 15 residues. CDR3 amino acids: CASSLLMDLSYEQYF. The CDR3 coding sequence is TGTGCCAGCAGCTTGCTTATGGACCTATCCTACGAGCAGTACTTC. Full variable domain (rest looked up from reference TRBV5-6 and TRBJ2-7): DAGVTQSPTHLIKTRGQQVTLRCSPKSGHDTVSWYQQALGQGPQFIFQYYEEEERQRGNFPDRFSGHQFPNYSSELNVNALLLGDSALYLCASSLLMDLSYEQYFGPGTRLTVT.

The chain links TRBV27 to TRBJ2-7, with unresolved D. This CDR3 contains 15 residues. Looked up from germline, CDR1 is MNHEY and CDR2 is SMNVEV (reference sequence). The V and J ends lost 0 bases and 4 bases respectively, with 13 bases between them. This CDR3 is CASSLSGVLRYEQYF. The CDR3 nucleotides read TGTGCCAGCAGTTTATCTGGGGTGCTTCGTTACGAGCAGTACTTC.

The J gene is TRBJ1-3, the V gene TRBV10-1; no clear D gene. V gave up 4 bases and J gave up 3 bases, with 19 bases separating them. The CDR3 has 17 amino acids. CDR1 and CDR2 from the germline V gene are WNHNN and SYGVQD (reference sequence). The CDR3 DNA follows: TGCGCCAGCAGTGCCCAGTGGGCCAACGAGGGTGGAAACACCATATATTTT. Translating it yields CASSAQWANEGGNTIYF.

The chain employs TRBV4-1 and TRBJ2-2, with 8 bases identical to TRBD1. J gave up 3 bases and V 4 bases, and 4 bases lay outside the gene matches. The CDR3 runs 15 residues. Per germline, CDR1 MGHRA and CDR2 YSYEKL. The CDR3 nucleotides read TGCGCCAGCAGCCGACAGGGGCGGGACACCGGGGAGCTGTTTTTT. As protein: CASSRQGRDTGELFF.

This clonotype was counted between two and nine times. This chain connects TRBV27 to TRBJ2-3; D not resolved. CDR3 length: 15 amino acids. CDR1 and CDR2 (germline): MNHEY, SMNVEV (reference sequence). Deletions cut 5 bases from V and 0 bases from J, with 12 bases between. Here the CDR3 reads CASSPEWASTDTQYF. The CDR3 DNA follows: TGTGCCAGCAGTCCCGAGTGGGCTAGCACAGATACGCAGTATTTT.

This clonotype was detected only a few times. The gene calls are TRBV27 and TRBJ2-4; TRBD1 matches at 9 bases. CDR3 length equals 13 residues. The J segment lost 8 bases and the V segment lost 3 bases, leaving 2 bases of the junction unmatched. Germline values: CDR1 MNHEY, CDR2 SMNVEV (reference sequence). The CDR3 DNA reads as TGTGCCAGCAGTTTGGGGACAGGGTACATTCAGTACTTC. It yields the protein CASSLGTGYIQYF.

This clonotype was detected only a few times. The chain employs TRBV10-1 and TRBJ2-1; no definite D call. Germline loops: CDR1 WNHNN, CDR2 SYGVQD (reference sequence). V gave up 3 bases and J gave up 3 bases, with 9 bases separating them. The CDR3 has 14 residues. CDR3 sequence reads: CASSDSLDYNEQFF. The CDR3 nucleotides are TGCGCCAGCAGTGACAGCCTGGACTACAATGAGCAGTTCTTC.

This chain connects TRBV29-1 to TRBJ2-7, with 11 bases aligning to TRBD1. Trimming took 3 bases from V and 1 from J; bases not matched to a gene: 2. This CDR3 contains 14 residues. In germline, CDR1 is SQVTM, CDR2 ANQGSEA. CDR3 loop: CSVEGTGGSYEQYF. For the CDR3, the DNA is TGCAGCGTTGAGGGGACAGGGGGGTCCTACGAGCAGTACTTC.

The chain combines TRBV6-5 with TRBJ1-5; no clear D gene. Trimming pared 6 bases from V and 5 bases from J, leaving 14 bases between. CDR3 length: 14 residues. CDR1 is MNHEY, CDR2 SVGAGI, per germline. DNA for the CDR3: TGTGCCAGCAGCCCCCAGCAGATTTATCAGCCCCAGCATTTT. It yields the protein CASSPQQIYQPQHF.

The chain combines TRBV11-2 with TRBJ2-1, with D possibly TRBD1 on 5 matching bases. Trimming stripped 5 bases from V and 0 bases from J, with 17 bases between. Germline V gives CDR1 SGHAT, CDR2 FQNNGV. This CDR3 spans 17 amino acids. The CDR3 loop is CASSLPPGPSSYNEQFF. CDR3 nucleotides: TGTGCCAGCAGCCTTCCCCCAGGGCCCAGCTCCTACAATGAGCAGTTCTTC.

This clonotype appeared a few times. This chain joins TRBV20-1 and TRBJ1-5; TRBD1 matches at 10 bases. In germline, CDR1 is DFQATT, CDR2 SNEGSKA (reference sequence). Trimming took 2 bases from V and 2 from J; bases not matched to a gene: 6. The CDR3 contains 16 residues. The CDR3 loop reads CSARTGTGEGNQPQHF. CDR3 sequence (DNA): TGCAGTGCTAGAACCGGGACAGGGGAAGGCAATCAGCCCCAGCATTTT.

The rearrangement links TRBV7-9 to TRBJ2-7, with 8 bases identical to TRBD1. V trimming: 5 bases; J trimming: 6 bases; junction bases outside the gene matches: 9. This CDR3 region has 14 residues. Germline V gene data show CDR1 as SEHNR and CDR2 as FQNEAQ (reference sequence). The CDR3 loop reads CASSPQGARGEQYF. The CDR3 nucleotides are TGTGCCAGCAGCCCTCAGGGGGCGCGAGGCGAGCAGTACTTC.

This chain links TRBV29-1 with TRBJ2-7, with 7 bases that match TRBD1. Germline V gene sequence: CDR1 SQVTM, CDR2 ANQGSEA. V gave up 7 bases and J gave up 3 bases; unmatched junction bases: 9. The CDR3 has 13 residues. The CDR3 reads CSARQGDGYEQYF. In nucleotides, the CDR3 is TGCAGCGCCCGCCAGGGGGACGGCTACGAGCAGTACTTC.

The chain links TRBV5-1 to TRBJ1-1; D remains ambiguous. The V end was cut by 2 bases, the J end by 4 bases, with 12 bases between. Germline CDR1 reads SGHRS; CDR2 reads YFSETQ. The CDR3 runs 14 residues. DNA for the CDR3: TGCGCCAGCAGCTTTCGGGATTTGGGCACTGAAGCTTTCTTT. Translation: CASSFRDLGTEAFF. The whole variable domain, filled in from reference TRBV5-1 and TRBJ1-1, reads KAGVTQTPRYLIKTRGQQVTLSCSPISGHRSVSWYQQTPGQGLQFLFEYFSETQRNKGNFPGRFSGRQFSNSRSEMNVSTLELGDSALYLCASSFRDLGTEAFFGQGTRLTVV.

The V gene is TRBV19, the J gene TRBJ2-7; the D call may be TRBD1 or TRBD2 (5 bases each). The CDR3 is 15 residues long. Trimming cost V 5 bases and J 2 bases, with 16 bases left between them. Germline CDR1 reads LNHDA; CDR2 reads SQIVND (reference sequence). Here the CDR3 DNA reads TGTGCCAGTAGTCCCGGGACGGAAACCCCCTACGAGCAGTACTTC. It encodes CASSPGTETPYEQYF.

The chain combines TRBV6-6 with TRBJ2-3; D is undetermined. The CDR3 covers 14 residues. The germline V and J ends were trimmed by 6 bases and 1 base, with 11 bases remaining between them. Germline CDR1 reads MNHNY; CDR2 reads SVGAGI (reference sequence). This chain's CDR3 is CASSGAPGTDTQYF. CDR3 DNA: TGTGCCAGCAGCGGTGCCCCAGGCACAGATACGCAGTATTTT.

The chain combines TRBV29-1 with TRBJ2-7; the D is unclear. CDR3 length: 11 residues. Germline CDR1 and CDR2: SQVTM and ANQGSEA. Between the trimmed V and J ends, which lost 4 bases and 5 bases, there was a span of 9 bases. CDR3 region: CSVAPGDEQYF. Written as DNA, the CDR3 is TGCAGCGTTGCACCGGGCGACGAGCAGTACTTC.

This chain connects TRBV2 to TRBJ2-7, with TRBD2 matching 8 bases. Losses at the gene ends were 5 bases for V and 6 bases for J; bases not matched to a gene: 12. Germline CDR1 and CDR2: SNHLY and FYNNEI. This CDR3 spans 15 amino acids. The chain's CDR3 is CASSYFPAGVGEQYF. In DNA form, the CDR3 reads TGTGCCAGCAGTTACTTCCCAGCGGGAGTGGGCGAGCAGTACTTC.

This chain links TRBV9 with TRBJ1-6; no firm D call. The germline V and J ends were trimmed by 0 bases and 9 bases, with 4 bases remaining between them. The CDR3 has 12 amino acids. Germline V CDR1 and CDR2: SGDLS, YYNGEE. The CDR3 spells CASSVGGSPLHF. The DNA for the CDR3 is TGTGCCAGCAGCGTAGGGGGTTCACCCCTCCACTTT.

V and J are TRBV6-2 or TRBV6-3 and TRBJ1-1, with a weak D call TRBD1 (5 bases). Germline V gives CDR1 MNHEY, CDR2 SVGEGT. The CDR3 has 14 amino acids. V lost 3 bases, J lost 3 bases, and 11 bases lay in between. The CDR3 DNA reads TGTGCCAGCAGTTATGGGGCCCTGGACACTGAAGCTTTCTTT. The encoded protein is CASSYGALDTEAFF.

The chain recombines TRBV6-2 or TRBV6-3 with TRBJ1-1; D unclear. This CDR3 spans 12 amino acids. Trimming left V 3 bases short and J 1 base short, with 3 bases between. Germline CDR1 MNHEY, CDR2 SVGEGT. The CDR3 nucleotides are TGTGCCAGCAGTTATGCGAACACTGAAGCTTTCTTT. It encodes CASSYANTEAFF.

This clonotype was recorded a few times. The chain combines TRBV9 with TRBJ2-3, with D hard to call. This CDR3 is 12 amino acids long. Trimming removed 4 bases at V and 3 bases at J, with 6 bases between. Germline CDR1 and CDR2: SGDLS and YYNGEE. The CDR3 spells CASSPQTDTQYF. CDR3 DNA: TGTGCCAGCAGCCCACAGACAGATACGCAGTATTTT.

The V call is TRBV9, the J call TRBJ2-1; 8 bases are shared with TRBD2. Germline-derived CDR1 and CDR2 are SGDLS and YYNGEE. CDR3 length equals 16 residues. With V trimmed by 0 bases and J by 6 bases, 8 bases remained unmatched. CDR3: CASSVAEREYANEQFF. CDR3 in DNA: TGTGCCAGCAGCGTAGCTGAGCGGGAGTACGCCAATGAGCAGTTCTTC.

The chain carries TRBV28 and TRBJ2-1, with 8 bases matching TRBD2. CDR3 length: 15 amino acids. Germline lookup yields CDR1 MDHEN and CDR2 SYDVKM. V lost 4 bases to trimming and J lost 3 bases; unmatched junction nucleotides: 5. The CDR3 spells CASSSLAESYNEQFF. As DNA, the CDR3 is TGTGCCAGCAGTTCACTAGCGGAGAGCTACAATGAGCAGTTCTTC.